This TCR beta chain was profiled in a study of blood T cell repertoires in COVID-19. Study overall: Some COVID-19 samples were acute and others convalescent; all came from the United States, Italy and Spain. From T cells, B-cell-depleted T cells, or PBMCs came the material, which was cDNA or gDNA.

In the original analysis: Amplification with reference gene primers provided the estimates of nucleated cell counts. Some clones are missing from TCRdb's copy, which holds only in-frame ones; the method was immunoSEQ multiplex PCR. The DNA gave D and trimming, while V, J and clone size come from that table. The repertoire holds roughly 90,000 clones, over 70% seen once, with more than 0.95% in the top ten. The CDR3 length is 16 residues. Per the germline V gene, CDR1 is MNHEY and CDR2 is SVGAGI. V lost 0 bases and J lost 6, with 17 bases in between. This sequence originates from a human donor in a cohort sampled during active COVID-19. What was sequenced was peripheral blood. V gene TRBV6-5 combines with J gene TRBJ1-1; D is perhaps TRBD1 (6 bases). The DNA for the CDR3 is TGTGCCAGCAGTTACTCAGGGCAGGCCGAGGGGGCTGAAGCTTTCTTT. Encoded protein: CASSYSGQAEGAEAFF.